A selection of T cell receptor beta chains follows, all from one sample in a study of OX40 agonist ivuxolimab in advanced cancers. Produced via immunoSEQ multiplex PCR; TCRdb's table is partial and in-frame only. Of tens of thousands of clones in the sample, about 85% are singletons; the top ten hold under 3%. Sequenced here: CD4+ or CD8+ T cells sorted from blood, sampled in a trial of the OX40 agonist ivuxolimab. These receptors were obtained from an adult with an advanced solid tumor such as melanoma, head and neck, liver or kidney cancer. Each CDR3 is given with its conserved first and last residue. The D gene is left open where the match is weak. Rows give clone size only sometimes, using once, few, many, or a class for an expanded clone.

d_call	clone_size	v_call	j_call	cdr3_nt	cdr3_aa
NA	NA	TRBV7-2	TRBJ1-2	TGTGCCAGCAGCTTAGGTAGATTCTATGGCTACACCTTC	CASSLGRFYGYTF
TRBD2	NA	TRBV27	TRBJ2-3	TGTGCCAGCAGCTCCCCGCAGCGGGGGGCCACAGATACGCAGTATTTT	CASSSPQRGATDTQYF
TRBD1	NA	TRBV6-5	TRBJ2-7	TGTGCCAGCAGTTCCGGGACAGGGTCCGAGCAGTACTTC	CASSSGTGSEQYF
TRBD1	few	TRBV6-5	TRBJ2-7	TGTGCCAGCAGTACGCGACAGGGGGCGGCCTACGAGCAGTACTTC	CASSTRQGAAYEQYF
NA	NA	TRBV6-5	TRBJ1-2	TGTGCCAGCAGCCCCGGGACACCCCGTGGCTACACCTTC	CASSPGTPRGYTF
TRBD1	NA	TRBV5-4	TRBJ2-2	TGTGCCAGCAGCTTAAGGGGGCGTCAGGACACCGGGGAGCTGTTTTTT	CASSLRGRQDTGELFF
TRBD2	NA	TRBV5-1	TRBJ2-5	TGCGCCAGCAGCTTGGCACTAGCGGGGGAGACCCAGTACTTC	CASSLALAGETQYF
NA	NA	TRBV28	TRBJ2-7	TGTGCCAGTACAGGGAACTACGAGCAGTACTTC	CASTGNYEQYF
NA	NA	TRBV19	TRBJ1-2	TGTGCCAGTAGTATTGGTAGGGCGAACCGCGATGGCTACACCTTC	CASSIGRANRDGYTF
NA	NA	TRBV6-5	TRBJ1-5	TGTGCCAGCAGTTACTCGAGACTGAGCAATCAGCCCCAGCATTTT	CASSYSRLSNQPQHF
NA	NA	TRBV29-1	TRBJ2-3	TGCAGCGTAGACGGGCCAGCCGGCACAGATACGCAGTATTTT	CSVDGPAGTDTQYF
NA	NA	TRBV5-4	TRBJ1-4	TGTGCCAGCAGCTTGGCGCAGTCCTCGGGTGAAAAACTGTTTTTT	CASSLAQSSGEKLFF
NA	NA	TRBV6-1	TRBJ2-2	TGTGCCGGGTGCCCAGGTAACACCGGGGAGCTGTTTTTT	CAGCPGNTGELFF
NA	NA	TRBV5-6	TRBJ2-5	TGTGCCAGCAGCTGGAAAGAGACCCAGTACTTC	CASSWKETQYF
NA	NA	TRBV27	TRBJ2-7	TGTGCCAGCAGTTTGTCCTTTAGGACGGGGGAGCAGTACTTC	CASSLSFRTGEQYF
TRBD1	once	TRBV7-9	TRBJ2-5	TGTGCCAGCAGCTTAGACGGGACAGGGCGGGAGACCCAGTACTTC	CASSLDGTGRETQYF
NA	NA	TRBV6-1	TRBJ2-1	TGTGCCAGCAGTCCCGGTGTATACAGCGGCGAGCAGTTCTTC	CASSPGVYSGEQFF
NA	NA	TRBV11-2	TRBJ2-7	TGTGCCAGCAGCCCGATTGGGTTCTCCTACGAGCAGTACTTC	CASSPIGFSYEQYF
NA	NA	TRBV5-4	TRBJ2-2	TGTGCCAGCAGCTTGGTAGGGGGCACCGGGGAGCTGTTTTTT	CASSLVGGTGELFF
NA	once	TRBV10-3	TRBJ1-5	TGTGCCATCAGTGGAGACCGGGGCGGGAGCAATCAGCCCCAGCATTTT	CAISGDRGGSNQPQHF
TRBD1	NA	TRBV28	TRBJ2-7	TGTGCCAGCAGTCCACAGGGGTTCGTCTACGAGCAGTACTTC	CASSPQGFVYEQYF
NA	NA	TRBV5-6	TRBJ2-4	TGTGCCAGCAGCTTGGTGGGGCAGTCCAAAAACATTCAGTACTTC	CASSLVGQSKNIQYF
NA	NA	TRBV4-3	TRBJ2-2	TGCGCCAGCAGCCATTCCGGGGGGCCTCGAACCGGGGAGCTGTTTTTT	CASSHSGGPRTGELFF
NA	NA	TRBV7-2	TRBJ1-6	TGTGCCAGCAGCTCCACCGGGAATTCACCCCTCCACTTT	CASSSTGNSPLHF
NA	NA	TRBV7-8	TRBJ2-1	TGTGCCAGCAGCTTAAATCAGCGGGCATACAATGAGCAGTTCTTC	CASSLNQRAYNEQFF
NA	NA	TRBV19	TRBJ2-1	TGTGCCAGTAGTATAGGAGCGGCGAGCTCCTACAATGAGCAGTTCTTC	CASSIGAASSYNEQFF
NA	NA	TRBV5-4	TRBJ2-5	TGTGCCAGCAGCTTCGGGAACCAAGAGACCCAGTACTTC	CASSFGNQETQYF
NA	once	TRBV7-9	TRBJ2-3	TGTGCCAGCACCCGAAGGGAAGACACAGATACGCAGTATTTT	CASTRREDTDTQYF
NA	NA	TRBV23-1	TRBJ1-5	TGCGCCAGCAGCCATTTCCGACGGACTTACAATCAGCCCCAGCATTTT	CASSHFRRTYNQPQHF
TRBD2	NA	TRBV28	TRBJ2-1	TGTGCCAGCAGTCCCTCTTCAGGACTAGCGGGGGGACTCTCGCAGTTCTTC	CASSPSSGLAGGLSQFF
TRBD2	NA	TRBV7-8	TRBJ2-2	TGTGCCAGCAGCCCCGGGGTAGCGGGGGGGCTTGATCTAGCCGGGGAGCTGTTTTTT	CASSPGVAGGLDLAGELFF
TRBD1	NA	TRBV4-2	TRBJ2-1	TGTGCCAGCAGCCAAGAGGGGAGACAGGGCTACAATGAGCAGTTCTTC	CASSQEGRQGYNEQFF
NA	NA	TRBV28	TRBJ2-2	TGTGCCAGCAGTCCTGGGACTGGAAAAACCGGGGAGCTGTTTTTT	CASSPGTGKTGELFF
TRBD2	few	TRBV7-8	TRBJ2-5	TGTGCCAGCAGCCCTGGGACTAGCAGAGATTCTGAGACCCAGTACTTC	CASSPGTSRDSETQYF
NA	NA	TRBV30	TRBJ1-1	TGTGCCTGGATTACAATCGCTGAAGCTTTCTTT	CAWITIAEAFF
NA	NA	TRBV19	TRBJ1-4	TGTGCCAGCACGCCTAGTACAACTAATGAAAAACTGTTTTTT	CASTPSTTNEKLFF